Listed below are T cell receptor beta chains from one sample, sequenced in a study of T-cell reconstitution after alpha-beta-depleted transplantation in children. TCRdb re-called the PCR reads with MiXCR, one entry per CDR3 protein. The sample lists some 340,000 distinct CDR3 sequences; 10% were seen once. The specimen comprised PBMCs from the stem cell graft donor, sampled from the stem cell graft. These receptors were taken from a human donor who donated a stem cell graft to a child with acute lymphoblastic leukemia. Each CDR3 is given without its conserved first and last residue. D genes are given only for firm matches. Where a row states a size, it is once, few, many or the class of an expanded clone; other rows omit it.

clone size	V gene	J gene	D gene	CDR3 protein
.	TRBV7-9	TRBJ2-7	TRBD1	ASTTLRDSYEQY
few	TRBV20-1	TRBJ2-7	TRBD1	SARNAGTATAGQY
medium-sized	TRBV5-6	TRBJ2-1	.	ASSFSADNEQF
.	TRBV5-1	TRBJ2-1	TRBD2	ASSSKTSGRANEQF
.	TRBV6-1	TRBJ2-5	.	ASRREGMETQY
few	TRBV10-3	TRBJ2-3	TRBD2	AISAGLARDTQY
few	TRBV7-6	TRBJ2-7	.	ASSFSGNEQY
.	TRBV11-2	TRBJ1-1	.	ASSFGGVNTEAF
few	TRBV7-2	TRBJ2-7	TRBD1	ASSLPDRGGKYEQY
few	TRBV11-3	TRBJ2-1	.	ASSPVAGLGSYNEQF
.	TRBV3-1	TRBJ2-7	TRBD1	ASSQEGTGRSYEQY
many	TRBV11-2	TRBJ1-2	TRBD1	ASSPDRIYGYT
many	TRBV6-5	TRBJ2-7	.	ASSYSLTAYSYEQY
.	TRBV6-5	TRBJ1-3	.	ASSYGEGANTIY
few	TRBV7-3	TRBJ2-7	TRBD2	ASSLTGTSGSLTTHTPYEQY
many	TRBV7-6	TRBJ2-5	TRBD2	ASSLVGGRSETQY
few	TRBV11-2	TRBJ2-7	TRBD1	ASRRPGTGFYEQY
few	TRBV12-3/TRBV12-4	TRBJ2-7	.	ASSFREDEQY
.	TRBV7-9	TRBJ2-1	.	ASSYERRLYNEQF
few	TRBV12-3/TRBV12-4	TRBJ2-1	.	ASRAGDKGSYNEQF
.	TRBV20-1	TRBJ2-5	.	SAVGSGETQY
.	TRBV7-6	TRBJ2-1	TRBD1	ASSHPQGEGNEQF
many	TRBV27	TRBJ2-7	.	ASSLLRGHYEQY
many	TRBV5-1	TRBJ2-2	TRBD2	ASSSTRGLANTGELF
.	TRBV20-1	TRBJ2-1	TRBD2	SAKPPGLEF
.	TRBV28	TRBJ2-1	TRBD2	ASSRTSGSLSEQF
few	TRBV7-2	TRBJ1-2	.	ASSRSAGVFVSNYGYT
.	TRBV12-3/TRBV12-4	TRBJ2-1	.	ASLIPGAHNEQF
.	TRBV19	TRBJ1-4	TRBD1	ASRDPGTANEKLF
many	TRBV6-4	TRBJ2-1	TRBD2	ASSDSGRVSYNEQF
.	TRBV5-1	TRBJ2-2	.	ASPRGRRAGELF
.	TRBV20-1	TRBJ2-1	TRBD2	SAEGLAGSEQF
few	TRBV9	TRBJ2-7	TRBD1	ASSVDPNRGAYEQY
.	TRBV5-1	TRBJ2-2	.	ASSFVGRMDTGELF
.	TRBV2	TRBJ2-7	TRBD1	AMGQVLTYEQY
.	TRBV20-1	TRBJ1-5	.	SAAGGVSGQPQH
few	TRBV5-6	TRBJ2-7	TRBD2	ASSPGLAGGGVYEQY
.	TRBV6-1	TRBJ2-4	.	ASSNGDLAKNIQY
.	TRBV12-3/TRBV12-4	TRBJ2-1	TRBD2	ASTPTDRTSGRREQF
.	TRBV6-1	TRBJ2-2	.	ASKEGGGSSGELF
few	TRBV15	TRBJ2-7	TRBD1	ATSRDEPGQGTVQY
many	TRBV4-1	TRBJ2-1	.	ASSQEQAYSEQF
.	TRBV9	TRBJ2-7	TRBD1	ASSVSGQGRLYEQY
many	TRBV9	TRBJ1-1	.	ASSLRHDPNTEAF
.	TRBV29-1	TRBJ1-1	.	SVAVFGTEAF
.	TRBV20-1	TRBJ2-7	.	SARIPGRPTYEQY
.	TRBV12-3/TRBV12-4	TRBJ2-1	.	ASSLGALSYNEQF
many	TRBV5-5	TRBJ2-3	.	ASSLGQSTDTQY
.	TRBV7-9	TRBJ2-7	.	ASSPGNSYEQY
many	TRBV6-2/TRBV6-3	TRBJ2-1	.	ASSYSISGVEQF
.	TRBV6-2/TRBV6-3	TRBJ2-6	TRBD2	ASSSSGYSGANVLT